This entry concerns a single TCR beta chain. A much larger clone differs from this one at a single base, so this may be a read error. This CDR3 is also generated by other DNA sequences in the sample. Sequenced by immunoSEQ multiplex PCR; TCRdb stores in-frame clones only, minus some. This table has 950,000 to 1,100,000 clones, roughly 74% appearing once. The data stem from a study of shared clonotypes between healthy human individuals. Source material: memory CD4+ T cells from PBMCs. The sample's subset: CD45RA-negative fraction. The sequence derives from a young man in good health. Some clones in this sample may be carry-over from other donors' samples.

DNA of the CDR3: TGTGCCAGCAGTTACTCCACAGCGAACACTGAAGCTTTCTTT. Its translation: CASSYSTANTEAFF. The rearrangement joins TRBV6-5 to TRBJ1-1; no definite D call. CDR1 and CDR2 from the germline V gene are MNHEY and SVGAGI. The V and J ends lost 0 bases and 1 base respectively, with 6 bases between them. The length of the CDR3 is 14 residues.